This passage covers 15 T cell receptor beta chains from one sample sequenced in a study of spatial heterogeneity in lung cancer. Each CDR3 protein gets one entry after TCRdb re-called the 5' RACE reads with MiXCR. The data show roughly 79,000 distinct CDR3 sequences, under 8.5% seen once. Time point meaning: sample taken at primary tumor resection. The sample in question was PBMCs, obtained at surgery. These receptor sequences come from a male donor with early-stage non-small cell lung cancer.

This clonotype was recorded a few times. CDR3 region: CASSPWGAIANEQFF. The CDR3 DNA sequence: TGTGCCAGCAGTCCCTGGGGGGCGATTGCGAATGAGCAGTTCTTC. J is TRBJ2-1 and V is TRBV27; perhaps D is TRBD1 or TRBD2 (6 bases each). CDR1 and CDR2 (germline): MNHEY, SMNVEV (reference sequence). The CDR3 consists of 15 residues. V lost 5 bases and J 7 bases, leaving 18 bases between the germline ends.

This clonotype was found many times. This chain uses TRBV29-1 with TRBJ2-1, with TRBD2 matching 11 bases. The ends lost 7 bases at V and 9 bases at J; junction bases unmatched: 8. From germline, CDR1 is SQVTM and CDR2 ANQGSEA. The CDR3 covers 13 residues. CDR3 in amino acids: CSASLAGEGEQFF. The CDR3 DNA is TGCAGCGCTTCACTAGCGGGAGAAGGTGAGCAGTTCTTC.

This clonotype was observed many times. This chain joins TRBV27 and TRBJ2-1; 9 bases line up with TRBD2. The CDR3 runs 15 residues. Germline V gives CDR1 MNHEY, CDR2 SMNVEV (reference sequence). J gave up 2 bases and V 5 bases, and 4 bases lay outside the gene matches. CDR3 amino acids: CASSPLAGTYNEQFF. DNA of the CDR3: TGTGCCAGCAGTCCCCTAGCGGGAACCTACAATGAGCAGTTCTTC.

This chain uses TRBV20-1 with TRBJ1-6; a possible D gene is TRBD1 (6 bases). Germline V gene sequence: CDR1 DFQATT, CDR2 SNEGSKA (reference sequence). Trimming took 6 bases from V and 7 from J, leaving 16 bases between them. The CDR3 loop spans 14 amino acids. Here the CDR3 reads CSARDIMGNSPLHF. CDR3 bases: TGCAGTGCCAGGGACATCATGGGGAATTCACCCCTCCACTTT.

The J gene is TRBJ2-7, the V gene TRBV29-1; TRBD2 aligns across 14 bases. V lost 1 base to trimming and J lost 3 bases; unmatched junction nucleotides: 2. CDR3 length equals 15 residues. Per germline, CDR1 SQVTM and CDR2 ANQGSEA. CDR3 residues: CSVEGLAGGNYEQYF. The CDR3, as DNA: TGCAGCGTTGAAGGACTAGCGGGAGGGAACTACGAGCAGTACTTC.

The V and J genes are TRBV20-1 and TRBJ2-7; D remains ambiguous. Germline loops: CDR1 DFQATT, CDR2 SNEGSKA (reference sequence). The CDR3 sequence is 16 residues long. V lost 0 bases, J lost 3 bases, and 18 bases lay in between. The CDR3 DNA is TGCAGTGCTAGAGACCCCAAAGCCTCAAAAGGCTACGAGCAGTACTTC. This translates into CSARDPKASKGYEQYF.

This clonotype was detected a few times. The rearrangement uses TRBV5-1 and TRBJ1-1, with 7 bases lining up with TRBD1. The CDR3 runs to 12 residues. The germline V gene encodes CDR1 SGHRS and CDR2 YFSETQ. The V and J ends lost 0 bases and 8 bases, in that order; junction bases with no gene match: 1. The CDR3, as DNA: TGCGCCAGCAGCTTGGGGGGACAGGAAGCTTTCTTT. This gives the protein CASSLGGQEAFF.

This clonotype appeared many times. The chain links TRBV6-6 to TRBJ2-7; D ambiguous. Germline CDR1 reads MNHNY; CDR2 reads SVGAGI (reference sequence). CDR3 length: 13 residues. V lost 2 bases to trimming and J lost 7 bases, with 12 bases between them. The CDR3 protein is CASSYTLVYEQYF. In DNA, the CDR3 is TGTGCCAGCAGTTACACGTTAGTGTATGAGCAGTACTTC.

As for this clonotype: The junction differs from germline at one of its ends, possibly a read error. V gene TRBV9 combines with J gene TRBJ2-7, with D maybe TRBD2 (6 bases). Germline CDR1 and CDR2: SGDLS and YYNGEE. There are 16 residues in the CDR3. CDR3 loop: CTSSVGIGSFSYEQYF. CDR3 bases: TGTACCAGCAGCGTAGGAATCGGGAGCTTTTCCTACGAGCAGTACTTC. Full variable domain (rest looked up from reference TRBV9 and TRBJ2-7): DSGVTQTPKHLITATGQRVTLRCSPRSGDLSVYWYQQSLDQGLQFLIQYYNGEERAKGNILERFSAQQFPDLHSELNLSSLELGDSALYFCTSSVGIGSFSYEQYFGPGTRLTVT.

V is TRBV6-5 and J is TRBJ2-1, with 9 nucleotides matching TRBD1. The CDR3 is 15 residues long. V shed 2 bases, J shed 3 bases, and the junction held 2 bases outside the gene matches. In germline, CDR1 is MNHEY, CDR2 SVGAGI. In nucleotides, the CDR3 is TGTGCCAGCAGTTACGAGGGACAGGGCTACAATGAGCAGTTCTTC. It translates to CASSYEGQGYNEQFF.

This clonotype was picked up a small number of times. The chain has TRBV7-9 and TRBJ1-3; D not certain. Germline V gene lookup returns CDR1 SEHNR and CDR2 FQNEAQ (reference sequence). The CDR3 has 13 residues. The ends were cut back, 11 bases at V and 0 bases at J, with 11 bases in the middle. The CDR3 coding sequence is TGTGCCGGCAAGTACCTCTCTGGAAACACCATATATTTT. This codes for CAGKYLSGNTIYF.

This clonotype was seen at least ten times. The rearrangement links TRBV29-1 to TRBJ2-5; 8 bases fit TRBD1. CDR1 is SQVTM and CDR2 is ANQGSEA in the germline V gene. The CDR3 is made up of 14 amino acids. The V gene end was trimmed by 6 bases and the J gene end by 0 bases; junction bases not matched to a gene: 6. The CDR3 region is CSVQGAPDQETQYF. CDR3 in DNA: TGCAGCGTCCAGGGGGCTCCAGACCAAGAGACCCAGTACTTC. The complete variable domain, with remaining parts taken from reference TRBV29-1 and TRBJ2-5, reads SAVISQKPSRDICQRGTSLTIQCQVDSQVTMMFWYRQQPGQSLTLIATANQGSEATYESGFVIDKFPISRPNLTFSTLTVSNMSPEDSSIYLCSVQGAPDQETQYFGPGTRLLVL.

This clonotype occurred many times. The chain employs TRBV20-1 and TRBJ2-7; 10 bases align to TRBD2. The CDR3 has 15 residues. Trimming removed 0 bases from V and 3 bases from J; junction bases left unmatched: 5. Germline-derived CDR1 and CDR2 are DFQATT and SNEGSKA (reference sequence). The CDR3 loop is CSARDSASGSYEQYF. The CDR3, as DNA: TGCAGTGCTAGAGATTCGGCTAGCGGGAGCTACGAGCAGTACTTC.

This clonotype turned up a few times. The gene calls are TRBV7-9 and TRBJ1-5, with D possibly being TRBD1 (6 bases). CDR3 size: 14 residues. In germline, CDR1 is SEHNR, CDR2 FQNEAQ (reference sequence). Trimming removed 5 bases at V and 1 base at J, with 9 bases between. This chain's CDR3 is CASSRDNSNQPQHF. The DNA for the CDR3 is TGTGCCAGCAGCCGGGACAACAGCAATCAGCCCCAGCATTTT.

This clonotype was seen repeatedly, ten times or more. The V and J genes are TRBV6-5 and TRBJ2-7, with no clear D. The V and J ends lost 2 bases and 5 bases respectively, with 13 bases between them. Germline V gives CDR1 MNHEY, CDR2 SVGAGI. The CDR3 is 14 residues long. This CDR3 reads CASSYNMARDEQYF. The CDR3, as DNA: TGTGCCAGCAGTTACAACATGGCCCGGGACGAGCAGTACTTC.